These 28 T cell receptor beta chains were sequenced from one sample in a study of OX40 agonist ivuxolimab in advanced cancers. The table came from immunoSEQ multiplex PCR; TCRdb's copy has only in-frame clones and leaves some out. This sample yields about 63,000 clones, of which around 80% are seen a single time; more than 0.8% belongs to the top ten. The sequencing used CD4+ or CD8+ T cells sorted from blood, collected in a trial of the OX40 agonist ivuxolimab. These receptors were collected from an adult with an advanced solid tumor such as melanoma, head and neck, liver or kidney cancer.

The chain joins TRBV27 to TRBJ2-1; 8 bases are shared with TRBD1. There are 15 residues in the CDR3. J lost 8 bases, V lost 6 bases, and 12 bases had no gene match. The V gene's germline CDR1 is MNHEY and CDR2 SMNVEV (reference sequence). Here the CDR3 DNA reads TGTGCCAGCAGAACCCAAGGACAGGGTATCCATGAGCAGTTCTTC. Amino acids: CASRTQGQGIHEQFF.

This clone has a single count. This sequence joins TRBV19 and TRBJ2-1; D call uncertain. This CDR3 comprises 13 residues. The germline V and J ends were trimmed by 8 bases and 10 bases, with 18 bases remaining between them. Germline V lookup: CDR1 LNHDA, CDR2 SQIVND (reference sequence). The CDR3 is CASGLVGIGEQFF. Written as DNA, the CDR3 is TGTGCCAGTGGTCTGGTGGGGATTGGCGAGCAGTTCTTC. The variable domain in full, completed from reference TRBV19 and TRBJ2-1, reads DGGITQSPKYLFRKEGQNVTLSCEQNLNHDAMYWYRQDPGQGLRLIYYSQIVNDFQKGDIAEGYSVSREKKESFPLTVTSAQKNPTAFYLCASGLVGIGEQFFGPGTRLTVL.

This clone was seen once. V and J are TRBV30 and TRBJ2-7; 8 bases agree with TRBD1. There are 14 residues in the CDR3. V gave up 3 bases and J gave up 3 bases; unmatched junction bases: 7. The germline V gene encodes CDR1 GTSNPN and CDR2 SVGIG (reference sequence). This CDR3 is CAWSLWGQVYEQYF. The CDR3 region has the DNA TGTGCCTGGAGCCTATGGGGACAGGTCTACGAGCAGTACTTC.

This chain joins TRBV5-4 and TRBJ2-7, with 8 nucleotides matching TRBD1. The V gene's germline CDR1 is SGHNT and CDR2 YYREEE (reference sequence). The CDR3 loop spans 16 amino acids. Unmatched junction bases numbered 11, after V lost 3 bases and J lost 3 bases. The DNA of the CDR3 is TGTGCCAGCAGCTCGGGCCCAGGGGGCGCAGGCTACGAGCAGTACTTC. This sequence encodes CASSSGPGGAGYEQYF.

The chain couples TRBV15 to TRBJ2-1; 9 nucleotides match TRBD2. Trimming cost V 8 bases and J 3 bases; bases outside gene matches: 8. The germline V gene has CDR1 LNHNV and CDR2 YYDKDF (reference sequence). The CDR3 totals 15 residues. For the CDR3, the DNA is TGTGCCACCCGACCAGCGGGGGGCCTCTACAATGAGCAGTTCTTC. It encodes CATRPAGGLYNEQFF.

The table lists this clone with a few counts. The chain is built from TRBV9 and TRBJ2-2; D uncertain. The CDR3 covers 18 residues. V gave up 0 bases and J gave up 3 bases, with 18 bases separating them. From germline, CDR1 is SGDLS and CDR2 YYNGEE. CDR3 sequence reads: CASSVVPHSPSYTGELFF. In DNA, the CDR3 is TGTGCCAGCAGCGTAGTCCCTCATAGTCCTAGTTACACCGGGGAGCTGTTTTTT.

The gene calls are TRBV9 and TRBJ1-4; no reliable D call. Germline CDR1 and CDR2: SGDLS and YYNGEE. V lost 0 bases, J lost 4 bases, and 10 bases lay in between. This CDR3 is 15 amino acids long. The CDR3 DNA sequence: TGTGCCAGCAGCGTAGGAGGCCGATATAATGAAAAACTGTTTTTT. The encoded protein is CASSVGGRYNEKLFF.

The rearrangement links TRBV6-5 to TRBJ2-7; the D gene could be TRBD1 or TRBD2 (5 bases each). From germline, CDR1 is MNHEY and CDR2 SVGAGI. The V end was cut by 5 bases, the J end by 7 bases, with 21 bases between. The CDR3 covers 15 residues. The chain's CDR3 is CASSPPPAGGREQYF. The DNA of the CDR3 is TGTGCCAGCAGTCCCCCCCCAGCTGGGGGTCGGGAGCAGTACTTC.

The rearrangement uses TRBV9 and TRBJ2-3, with 8 bases that match TRBD2. In germline, CDR1 is SGDLS, CDR2 YYNGEE. This CDR3 is built from 15 residues. V dropped 3 bases and J dropped 4; count of bases not matched to a gene: 7. Here the CDR3 DNA reads TGTGCCAGCAGCGGATTCGGGCGGGAGGCAGATACGCAGTATTTT. Protein: CASSGFGREADTQYF.

The chain couples TRBV2 to TRBJ1-5; tentatively, D is TRBD1 (5 bases). The CDR3 has 14 amino acids. Germline CDR1 reads SNHLY; CDR2 reads FYNNEI. V lost 8 bases and J lost 0, with 11 bases in between. CDR3 DNA sequence: TGTGCCAGCGGGGGTAGTGGTAGCAATCAGCCCCAGCATTTT. Translating gives CASGGSGSNQPQHF.

This clone was picked up a small number of times. The chain uses TRBV18 and TRBJ1-3; 9 positions match TRBD1. The V gene's germline CDR1 is KGHSH and CDR2 LQKENI. CDR3 size: 15 residues. V dropped 5 bases and J dropped 4; count of bases not matched to a gene: 6. The CDR3 spells CASSSQGAHGNTIYF. CDR3 DNA: TGTGCCAGCTCATCACAGGGGGCGCACGGAAACACCATATATTTT.

The rearrangement links TRBV11-2 to TRBJ2-5; no firm D call. Germline loops: CDR1 SGHAT, CDR2 FQNNGV. The CDR3 consists of 14 residues. V lost 2 bases, J lost 0 bases, and 7 bases lay in between. The CDR3 spells CASSLSSNQETQYF. In nucleotides, the CDR3 is TGTGCCAGCAGCTTATCGTCGAACCAAGAGACCCAGTACTTC.

A single count supports this clone. V and J are TRBV7-2 and TRBJ2-1, with TRBD2 matching 7 bases. Germline assignment: CDR1 SGHTA and CDR2 FQGNSA. The CDR3 is made up of 13 amino acids. J gave up 9 bases and V 3 bases, and 5 bases lay outside the gene matches. As DNA, the CDR3 is TGTGCCAGCAGCTTGGGGGAGCGGGGTGAGCAGTTCTTC. Translation gives CASSLGERGEQFF.

The chain combines TRBV7-9 with TRBJ1-1, with unresolved D. Germline loops: CDR1 SEHNR, CDR2 FQNEAQ (reference sequence). Trimming stripped 5 bases from V and 0 bases from J, with 7 bases between. The CDR3 runs to 13 residues. CDR3 coding DNA: TGTGCCAGCAGCGCCCAGTTGAACACTGAAGCTTTCTTT. The encoded protein is CASSAQLNTEAFF.

The V gene is TRBV19, the J gene TRBJ1-6, with D possibly TRBD1 on 6 matching bases. V shed 2 bases and J shed 10 bases, with 18 bases lying between them. CDR3 length equals 16 residues. The V gene's germline CDR1 is LNHDA and CDR2 SQIVND (reference sequence). Here the CDR3 DNA reads TGTGCCAGTAGTATAACGGACAGTCAGGGGTACTCACCCCTCCACTTT. This sequence encodes CASSITDSQGYSPLHF.

This clone was counted a few times. The chain recombines TRBV5-4 with TRBJ2-1; TRBD2 agrees at 12 bases. Germline V gene sequence: CDR1 SGHNT, CDR2 YYREEE (reference sequence). The CDR3 is 14 residues long. Unmatched junction bases numbered 2, after V lost 0 bases and J lost 10 bases. DNA for the CDR3: TGTGCCAGCAGCTTGGGACTAGCGGGGGACGAGCAGTTCTTC. It specifies CASSLGLAGDEQFF.

CDR3 loop: CASSYSKANTEAFF. In DNA form, the CDR3 reads TGTGCCAGCAGTTACTCGAAGGCAAACACTGAAGCTTTCTTT. This chain uses TRBV6-5 with TRBJ1-1; D is undetermined. Germline assignment: CDR1 MNHEY and CDR2 SVGAGI. The CDR3 runs to 14 residues. Trimming removed 0 bases at V and 2 bases at J, with 7 bases between.

The V call is TRBV5-1, the J call TRBJ2-6; D is perhaps TRBD2 (5 bases). V shed 0 bases and J shed 0 bases, with 10 bases lying between them. CDR1 is SGHRS, CDR2 YFSETQ, per germline. The CDR3 length is 17 residues. CDR3 DNA: TGCGCCAGCAGCTTGGCTAGCCTCAACTCTGGGGCCAACGTCCTGACTTTC. Translation: CASSLASLNSGANVLTF.

V is TRBV30 and J is TRBJ2-1, with D possibly being TRBD1 or TRBD2 (5 bases each). Germline loops: CDR1 GTSNPN, CDR2 SVGIG (reference sequence). CDR3 length equals 14 residues. With 3 bases removed from V and 6 bases from J, the gap between germline ends came to 15 bases. The CDR3 spells CAWRPRGSPNEQFF. DNA of the CDR3: TGTGCCTGGAGACCCCGGGGCTCGCCCAATGAGCAGTTCTTC.

The genes are TRBV5-1 and TRBJ2-7; D is possibly TRBD2 (5 bases). Germline V gene lookup returns CDR1 SGHRS and CDR2 YFSETQ. CDR3 length: 16 amino acids. V was cut by 0 bases and J by 2 bases, with 15 bases left in between. The CDR3, as DNA: TGCGCCAGCAGCTTGGGGGAGCAGGCGCCACCCTACGAGCAGTACTTC. Translation: CASSLGEQAPPYEQYF.

The J gene is TRBJ1-2, the V gene TRBV7-9; no reliable D call. Per germline, CDR1 SEHNR and CDR2 FQNEAQ (reference sequence). The CDR3 extends over 13 amino acids. V lost 5 bases to trimming and J lost 4 bases, with 11 bases between them. CDR3 loop: CASSPLAGYGYTF. The DNA of the CDR3 is TGTGCCAGCAGCCCCCTCGCCGGCTATGGCTACACCTTC.

The chain uses TRBV30 and TRBJ2-7; TRBD1 matches 8 bases. The CDR3 runs to 18 residues. The germline CDR1 and CDR2 sequences are GTSNPN and SVGIG (reference sequence). V shed 0 bases and J 6 bases; nucleotides not matched to a gene: 19. CDR3 amino acids: CAWSVLSPRGPAPGEQYF. CDR3 DNA sequence: TGTGCCTGGAGTGTACTCTCCCCCAGGGGGCCAGCACCAGGCGAGCAGTACTTC.

The chain uses TRBV4-1 and TRBJ2-3, with TRBD1 matching 9 bases. The V gene end was trimmed by 4 bases and the J gene end by 3 bases; junction bases not matched to a gene: 11. The CDR3 consists of 17 residues. In germline, CDR1 is MGHRA, CDR2 YSYEKL. The CDR3 DNA reads as TGCGCCAGCAGCCTACCCACCGGGACAGGGTCGACAGATACGCAGTATTTT. Translated: CASSLPTGTGSTDTQYF.

This clone came up a few times. This chain connects TRBV4-2 to TRBJ2-3; no clear D. V lost 0 bases and J 3 bases, leaving 13 bases between the germline ends. From germline, CDR1 is LGHNA and CDR2 YNFKEQ. The CDR3 consists of 16 residues. CDR3 protein: CASSQDGPPRTDTQYF. In nucleotides, the CDR3 is TGTGCCAGCAGCCAAGATGGGCCGCCCCGTACAGATACGCAGTATTTT.

The chain employs TRBV4-1 and TRBJ2-7; 9 nucleotides match TRBD1. The ends lost 11 bases at V and 3 bases at J; junction bases unmatched: 5. CDR1 is MGHRA and CDR2 is YSYEKL in the germline V gene. This CDR3 spans 12 amino acids. The CDR3 coding sequence is TGCGCCTCCCGGGGACAGGGCTACGAGCAGTACTTC. Translation gives CASRGQGYEQYF.

V is TRBV29-1 and J is TRBJ1-2; 9 bases align to TRBD1. CDR1 is SQVTM and CDR2 is ANQGSEA in the germline V gene. The CDR3 spans 13 residues. The J segment lost 7 bases and the V segment lost 6 bases, leaving 9 bases of the junction unmatched. This CDR3 is CSVAGTGRSGYTF. DNA for the CDR3: TGCAGCGTAGCCGGGACAGGGAGGTCTGGCTACACCTTC.

This rearrangement joins TRBV6-1 to TRBJ1-6, with no clear D. This CDR3 has 15 amino acids. Germline values: CDR1 MNHNS, CDR2 SASEGT. The V and J ends lost 1 base and 0 bases respectively, with 4 bases between them. CDR3 bases: TGTGCCAGCAGTGAAGGAGACTCCTATAATTCACCCCTCCACTTT. Its protein is CASSEGDSYNSPLHF.

This clone was detected a few times. J is TRBJ2-6 and V is TRBV10-1, with D possibly matching TRBD1 (5 bases). CDR3 size: 13 residues. Germline CDR1 WNHNN, CDR2 SYGVQD (reference sequence). CDR3 loop: CYNRSSGANVLTF. The DNA for the CDR3 is TGCTATAACAGGAGCTCTGGGGCCAACGTCCTGACTTTC.